Included here is one T cell receptor (beta chain) sequence, with context. This specimen belongs to a study of blood T cell repertoires in COVID-19. Study processing details: Estimated nucleated cell counts came from reference gene primer amplification. TCRdb keeps only in-frame clones here, not all; method: immunoSEQ multiplex PCR. D and trimming were read from the DNA, whereas the V and J calls and clone size are those reported in that table. The sample includes roughly 150,000 clones, over 80% of them seen just once. V lost 11 bases and J lost 0, with 17 bases in between. Germline lookup yields CDR1 LNHDA and CDR2 SQIVND (reference sequence). The CDR3 runs to 15 residues.

The receptor's source is a man in his 70s who had been exposed to COVID-19. Specimen: PBMCs or T cells enriched from blood (not recorded which). This rearrangement joins TRBV19 to TRBJ2-1; D possibly corresponds to TRBD1 (7 bases). As DNA, the CDR3 is TGTGCCTCCTCCAGGGGGGAGGACTCCTACAATGAGCAGTTCTTC. Its translation: CASSRGEDSYNEQFF. Full variable domain (rest looked up from reference TRBV19 and TRBJ2-1): DGGITQSPKYLFRKEGQNVTLSCEQNLNHDAMYWYRQDPGQGLRLIYYSQIVNDFQKGDIAEGYSVSREKKESFPLTVTSAQKNPTAFYLCASSRGEDSYNEQFFGPGTRLTVL.